This T cell receptor (beta chain) was sequenced for a study of cytomegalovirus exposure and HLA in healthy donors (dated 2017 in TCRdb). Regarding the complete study: According to a later analysis, the 120 or so validation repertoires were produced on the same platform as the 680 or so repertoires of the first cohort. The study was designed to test whether signatures of past pathogen exposure could be identified by cataloging public T cell receptors. The study combined high-throughput TCR immunosequencing, statistical association of individual TCRs with disease status, and machine learning to predict cytomegalovirus infection status. A separate validation cohort of roughly 130 different subjects was used in addition to the 666-subject first cohort. Overall study outcomes, separate from this receptor: In vitro tests confirmed that a few of the cytomegalovirus-associated TCR beta chains recognize cytomegalovirus antigens. The validation cohort had no HLA typing available for a later analysis, so co-occurrence within that cohort was assessed over all 120 or so repertoires. Most TCR sequences were seen in very few donors, while some public TCRs were found in many individuals. In both the original and validation cohorts, the classifier was reported to diagnose cytomegalovirus status with high specificity and sensitivity. A later analysis found that TCRs clustered in the first cohort also tended to co-occur in the 95 to 150 validation repertoires, with 94% of cluster scores above 0. According to the authors, the approach could potentially be generalized to other disease states and immunological phenotypes. A total of 150 to 200 TCR beta chains were listed by the study as associated with cytomegalovirus.

The donors were included in the validation cohort of 100 to 150 subjects, a group kept apart from the approximately 650-subject first cohort. The library was generated by the immunoSEQ multiplex PCR assay. In the authors' own workflow: A statistical classification framework was developed to diagnose cytomegalovirus status using the catalog of TCR beta chain sequences. This is the immuneACCESS table as TCRdb keeps it, with only in-frame sequences that have V and J called. A part of the clones is gone; compared with another copy, unresolved V genes explain less than half, and the rest is unexplained. V and J calls and clone size are copied from that table; D and trimming were computed from the DNA. This sample comprises 200,000 to 250,000 clones, less than 85% of them detected only once. Clones ranked in the top ten supply around 5.5% of the sample. About this clone itself: This clone's antigen is unknown. No base quality information exists; no much larger clone differs at one position.

The clonotype was recovered from a woman younger than 35 in good health and CMV-seronegative. The material sequenced was PBMCs.

The CDR3 reads as follows: CASSIPGQKNEQFF. The DNA sequence is TGCGCCAGCAGCATTCCGGGACAGAAAAATGAGCAGTTCTTC. The chain is encoded by TRBV5-1 joined to TRBJ2-1, and TRBD1 aligns with 7 junction nucleotides. CDR1 and CDR2, per the germline V gene, are SGHRS and YFSETQ. Including the terminal cysteine and phenylalanine, the CDR3 comprises 14 residues. The entry retains the CDR3 DNA only, 42 bases that are in frame from base 1. The germline V end is reduced by 4 bases and the J end by 7 bases; junction bases left unmatched: 8.